The 23 T cell receptor beta chains below come from one sample, sequenced in a study of control samples from healthy donors and cancer patients. Repertoires were generated with immunoSEQ multiplex PCR, while TCRdb's copy carries only in-frame clones and drops some. The table has roughly 86,000 clones, roughly 89% seen once. Sequencing was performed on blood. Source of these receptors: a man younger than 40 in good health.

The chain recombines TRBV4-2 with TRBJ2-3, with 12 bases that match TRBD2. Trimming at V came to 0 bases and at J to 4 bases, leaving 8 bases not matched to a gene. Per the germline V gene, CDR1 is LGHNA and CDR2 is YNFKEQ. The CDR3 length is 18 residues. Here the CDR3 reads CASSQDRASGGAADTQYF. CDR3 bases: TGTGCCAGCAGCCAAGATAGGGCTAGCGGGGGGGCCGCAGATACGCAGTATTTT.

The V gene is TRBV7-2, the J gene TRBJ2-3; 7 nucleotides match TRBD2. The J segment lost 1 base and the V segment lost 5 bases, leaving 6 bases of the junction unmatched. The CDR3 covers 15 residues. The V gene's germline CDR1 is SGHTA and CDR2 FQGNSA. CDR3 region: CASSKSGAGTDTQYF. The CDR3 DNA is TGTGCCAGCAGCAAGAGCGGGGCCGGCACAGATACGCAGTATTTT.

This chain links TRBV11-3 with TRBJ2-1; no firm D call. Germline loops: CDR1 SGHNT, CDR2 YENEEA. Trimming pared 4 bases from V and 6 bases from J, leaving 1 base between. The CDR3 runs 10 residues. In DNA form, the CDR3 reads TGTGCCAGCAGCTCCAATGAGCAGTTCTTC. Its translation: CASSSNEQFF.

J is TRBJ1-3 and V is TRBV28, with D perhaps matching TRBD1 (5 bases). Germline V lookup: CDR1 MDHEN, CDR2 SYDVKM. V was clipped by 7 bases and J by 2 bases, with 12 bases between them. CDR3 length equals 14 residues. The CDR3 nucleotides read TGTGCCAGCAACCTTGCCAGGGCTGGAAACACCATATATTTT. This codes for CASNLARAGNTIYF.

The CDR3 nucleotides are TGCGCCAGCAGCCACCCTTCACTCGGGACAGATACGCAGTATTTT. As protein: CASSHPSLGTDTQYF. The gene calls are TRBV4-1 and TRBJ2-3; D ambiguous. The CDR3 spans 15 residues. V was pared by 3 bases and J by 3 bases, with 13 bases between. The germline V gene encodes CDR1 MGHRA and CDR2 YSYEKL.

The V gene is TRBV25-1, the J gene TRBJ2-6; the D is unclear. V gave up 8 bases and J gave up 0 bases, with 8 bases separating them. The CDR3 contains 14 residues. Germline lookup yields CDR1 MGHDK and CDR2 SYGVNS. The CDR3 reads CASAPLSGANVLTF. CDR3 coding DNA: TGTGCCAGCGCGCCACTCTCTGGGGCCAACGTCCTGACTTTC.

This clone was observed a single time. The chain is built from TRBV4-3 and TRBJ1-2; D gene ambiguous. Trimming shortened V by 4 bases and J by 6 bases, and 18 bases separated the two germline ends. This CDR3 has 15 amino acids. Germline loops: CDR1 LGHNA, CDR2 YSLEER. DNA for the CDR3: TGCGCCAGCAGCCTCAGGCCGGGCATTAGGGATGGCTACACCTTC. It codes for CASSLRPGIRDGYTF.

V is TRBV13 and J is TRBJ2-1; TRBD2 agrees at 7 bases. Germline V gene lookup returns CDR1 PRHDT and CDR2 FYEKMQ (reference sequence). This CDR3 spans 18 amino acids. The V gene end was trimmed by 5 bases and the J gene end by 0 bases; junction bases not matched to a gene: 13. DNA for the CDR3: TGTGCCAGCAGCCGCCGAAGTGTGCGGGAGAGCTCCTACAATGAGCAGTTCTTC. It is translated as CASSRRSVRESSYNEQFF.

The chain couples TRBV4-3 to TRBJ2-2; TRBD1 aligns across 8 bases. V gave up 0 bases and J gave up 5 bases; unmatched junction bases: 8. The CDR3 runs 17 residues. Germline loops: CDR1 LGHNA, CDR2 YSLEER. DNA of the CDR3: TGCGCCAGCAGCCAAGACTTTGGACAGGGTAGGACCGGGGAGCTGTTTTTT. This codes for CASSQDFGQGRTGELFF.

The V and J genes are TRBV19 and TRBJ1-3; 7 positions agree with TRBD1. Germline V gene lookup returns CDR1 LNHDA and CDR2 SQIVND (reference sequence). The J segment lost 2 bases and the V segment lost 4 bases, leaving 8 bases of the junction unmatched. This CDR3 spans 16 amino acids. The CDR3 DNA reads TGTGCCAGTAGTACCCGGGACAGCCTAACTGGAAACACCATATATTTT. Encoded protein: CASSTRDSLTGNTIYF.

The chain recombines TRBV9 with TRBJ2-5, with D possibly matching TRBD1 (6 bases). Trimming removed 0 bases from V and 2 bases from J, with 11 bases in between. Germline V lookup: CDR1 SGDLS, CDR2 YYNGEE. This CDR3 has 15 amino acids. Here the CDR3 DNA reads TGTGCCAGCAGCGTAGCAGGGGCGAGGCAAGAGACCCAGTACTTC. It is translated as CASSVAGARQETQYF. The whole variable domain, remainder taken from reference TRBV9 and TRBJ2-5, is DSGVTQTPKHLITATGQRVTLRCSPRSGDLSVYWYQQSLDQGLQFLIQYYNGEERAKGNILERFSAQQFPDLHSELNLSSLELGDSALYFCASSVAGARQETQYFGPGTRLLVL.

V and J are TRBV10-3 and TRBJ1-2; 12 bases line up with TRBD1. The CDR3 contains 17 residues. V lost 2 bases and J lost 7; bases outside the gene matches: 11. Germline V gene sequence: CDR1 ENHRY, CDR2 SYGVKD. Here the CDR3 DNA reads TGTGCCATCAGTGAGGGGGACAGGGGGCGCGGCTGGTCTGGCTACACCTTC. It is translated as CAISEGDRGRGWSGYTF.

This chain links TRBV3-1 (or the pseudogene TRBV3-2) with TRBJ2-3; 7 bases agree with TRBD2. The CDR3 spans 15 residues. The germline V gene has CDR1 LGHDT and CDR2 YNNKEL (reference sequence). V shed 5 bases and J 2 bases; nucleotides not matched to a gene: 7. The CDR3 sequence is CASSSLADHTDTQYF. The CDR3 coding sequence is TGTGCCAGCAGCTCGCTAGCGGACCACACAGATACGCAGTATTTT.

The chain recombines TRBV7-2 with TRBJ1-2; 7 bases fit TRBD1. CDR3 length: 15 residues. V lost 1 base and J lost 2; bases outside the gene matches: 4. Germline CDR1 is SGHTA and CDR2 is FQGNSA. This CDR3 is CASSLVQGENYGYTF. In DNA, the CDR3 is TGTGCCAGCAGCTTAGTCCAGGGGGAGAACTATGGCTACACCTTC.

This rearrangement joins TRBV6-2 or TRBV6-3 to TRBJ2-7, with 9 bases that match TRBD1. The germline V gene encodes CDR1 MNHEY and CDR2 SVGEGT. This CDR3 spans 15 amino acids. Germline trimming cut 2 bases from V and 2 bases from J; bases unmatched to any gene: 4. CDR3 bases: TGTGCCAGCAGTTACGGGACAGGGAGTACCTACGAGCAGTACTTC. Protein product: CASSYGTGSTYEQYF.

The chain has TRBV6-5 and TRBJ1-6; maybe TRBD1 (5 bases). V lost 2 bases to trimming and J lost 6 bases, with 11 bases between them. The CDR3 sequence is 15 residues long. Germline V gene data show CDR1 as MNHEY and CDR2 as SVGAGI. CDR3 sequence: CASSYGGLRNSPLHF. The CDR3 DNA reads as TGTGCCAGCAGTTACGGGGGTCTACGTAATTCACCCCTCCACTTT.

The chain employs TRBV4-3 and TRBJ2-3; the match to TRBD2 covers 8 bases. Germline V CDR1 and CDR2: LGHNA, YSLEER. The trim removed 0 bases at V and 4 bases at J, leaving 9 bases unmatched. The CDR3 is 17 amino acids. The CDR3 bases are TGCGCCAGCAGCCAAGATGGGGGCGGGGGGCAGGCAGATACGCAGTATTTT. It encodes CASSQDGGGGQADTQYF.

The chain is built from TRBV24-1 and TRBJ2-1; 12 bases are a match to TRBD2. The CDR3 runs to 16 residues. Germline CDR1 KGHDR, CDR2 SFDVKD. The V gene end was trimmed by 4 bases and the J gene end by 2 bases; junction bases not matched to a gene: 2. The CDR3 spells CATSEGLAGAYNEQFF. The CDR3, as DNA: TGTGCCACCAGTGAGGGACTAGCGGGCGCCTACAATGAGCAGTTCTTC.

The chain links TRBV5-1 to TRBJ2-7; D call uncertain. V dropped 6 bases and J dropped 1 base, with 14 bases sitting between them. CDR1 and CDR2 (germline): SGHRS, YFSETQ. The length of the CDR3 is 14 residues. CDR3 bases: TGCGCCAGCACCCCCTTATCCGGATCCTACGAGCAGTACTTC. It yields the protein CASTPLSGSYEQYF.

J is TRBJ1-2 and V is TRBV19; D is undetermined. Trimming left V 8 bases short and J 0 bases short, with 7 bases between. Germline assignment: CDR1 LNHDA and CDR2 SQIVND (reference sequence). This CDR3 has 12 residues. CDR3 in DNA: TGTGCCAGTGGCCTTACTAACTATGGCTACACCTTC. This codes for CASGLTNYGYTF.

This clone showed up just once. The chain has TRBV19 and TRBJ2-1; D not certain. CDR1 and CDR2 (germline): LNHDA, SQIVND (reference sequence). V shed 7 bases and J shed 1 base, with 8 bases lying between them. The CDR3 runs to 13 residues. The DNA of the CDR3 is TGTGCCAGTACGGAATCTTCCTACAATGAGCAGTTCTTC. It is translated as CASTESSYNEQFF.

V is TRBV24-1 and J is TRBJ2-7; 12 bases are shared with TRBD2. Germline V CDR1 and CDR2: KGHDR, SFDVKD. With 1 base clipped from V and 2 bases from J, the junction kept 2 bases outside the gene matches. CDR3 size: 16 residues. CDR3 loop: CATSDFTSGGTYEQYF. The CDR3 DNA reads TGTGCCACCAGTGATTTCACTAGCGGGGGGACCTACGAGCAGTACTTC.

The V call is TRBV2, the J call TRBJ2-4; 9 bases are shared with TRBD2. The CDR3 spans 15 residues. Germline V gives CDR1 SNHLY, CDR2 FYNNEI. V gave up 7 bases and J gave up 0 bases; unmatched junction bases: 4. The CDR3 DNA reads as TGTGCCAGCAACGCGGGAGGGCTAGCCAAAAACATTCAGTACTTC. It encodes CASNAGGLAKNIQYF.